Below are 3 T cell receptor beta chains sequenced from a single sample in a study of blood T cell repertoires in COVID-19. The data were produced by immunoSEQ multiplex PCR, yet TCRdb's version contains in-frame clones alone and is incomplete. The sample yields some 240,000 clones, around 86% seen once. Specimen: peripheral blood. The receptors were sampled from a woman aged 60-70 years with active or convalescent COVID-19.

The sample holds a few counts of this clone. The CDR3 spells CASGRGTSEKLFF. The CDR3 DNA reads TGTGCCAGCGGCCGAGGTACTTCTGAAAAACTGTTTTTT. The V and J genes are TRBV6-5 and TRBJ1-4; D is uncertain. CDR1 is MNHEY, CDR2 SVGAGI, per germline. The V end was cut by 8 bases, the J end by 7 bases, with 14 bases between. This CDR3 region has 13 residues.

This clone was detected only once. V usage is TRBV19 and J usage is TRBJ2-3; possibly TRBD2 for D (5 bases). Trimming cost V 3 bases and J 5 bases, with 12 bases left between them. The length of the CDR3 is 14 residues. CDR1 and CDR2 from the germline V gene are LNHDA and SQIVND (reference sequence). Here the CDR3 reads CASSMSDGGDTQYF. The CDR3 DNA reads as TGTGCCAGTAGTATGAGTGATGGAGGAGATACGCAGTATTTT. The full variable domain, with the rest looked up from reference TRBV19 and TRBJ2-3, is DGGITQSPKYLFRKEGQNVTLSCEQNLNHDAMYWYRQDPGQGLRLIYYSQIVNDFQKGDIAEGYSVSREKKESFPLTVTSAQKNPTAFYLCASSMSDGGDTQYFGPGTRLTVL.

The chain has TRBV6-1 and TRBJ2-6; maybe TRBD2 (5 bases). Germline CDR1 reads MNHNS; CDR2 reads SASEGT. V lost 3 bases and J 4 bases, leaving 13 bases between the germline ends. This CDR3 contains 16 residues. DNA of the CDR3: TGTGCCAGCAGTGATATCCCCGGGAACGGGGCCAACGTCCTGACTTTC. Its translation: CASSDIPGNGANVLTF.